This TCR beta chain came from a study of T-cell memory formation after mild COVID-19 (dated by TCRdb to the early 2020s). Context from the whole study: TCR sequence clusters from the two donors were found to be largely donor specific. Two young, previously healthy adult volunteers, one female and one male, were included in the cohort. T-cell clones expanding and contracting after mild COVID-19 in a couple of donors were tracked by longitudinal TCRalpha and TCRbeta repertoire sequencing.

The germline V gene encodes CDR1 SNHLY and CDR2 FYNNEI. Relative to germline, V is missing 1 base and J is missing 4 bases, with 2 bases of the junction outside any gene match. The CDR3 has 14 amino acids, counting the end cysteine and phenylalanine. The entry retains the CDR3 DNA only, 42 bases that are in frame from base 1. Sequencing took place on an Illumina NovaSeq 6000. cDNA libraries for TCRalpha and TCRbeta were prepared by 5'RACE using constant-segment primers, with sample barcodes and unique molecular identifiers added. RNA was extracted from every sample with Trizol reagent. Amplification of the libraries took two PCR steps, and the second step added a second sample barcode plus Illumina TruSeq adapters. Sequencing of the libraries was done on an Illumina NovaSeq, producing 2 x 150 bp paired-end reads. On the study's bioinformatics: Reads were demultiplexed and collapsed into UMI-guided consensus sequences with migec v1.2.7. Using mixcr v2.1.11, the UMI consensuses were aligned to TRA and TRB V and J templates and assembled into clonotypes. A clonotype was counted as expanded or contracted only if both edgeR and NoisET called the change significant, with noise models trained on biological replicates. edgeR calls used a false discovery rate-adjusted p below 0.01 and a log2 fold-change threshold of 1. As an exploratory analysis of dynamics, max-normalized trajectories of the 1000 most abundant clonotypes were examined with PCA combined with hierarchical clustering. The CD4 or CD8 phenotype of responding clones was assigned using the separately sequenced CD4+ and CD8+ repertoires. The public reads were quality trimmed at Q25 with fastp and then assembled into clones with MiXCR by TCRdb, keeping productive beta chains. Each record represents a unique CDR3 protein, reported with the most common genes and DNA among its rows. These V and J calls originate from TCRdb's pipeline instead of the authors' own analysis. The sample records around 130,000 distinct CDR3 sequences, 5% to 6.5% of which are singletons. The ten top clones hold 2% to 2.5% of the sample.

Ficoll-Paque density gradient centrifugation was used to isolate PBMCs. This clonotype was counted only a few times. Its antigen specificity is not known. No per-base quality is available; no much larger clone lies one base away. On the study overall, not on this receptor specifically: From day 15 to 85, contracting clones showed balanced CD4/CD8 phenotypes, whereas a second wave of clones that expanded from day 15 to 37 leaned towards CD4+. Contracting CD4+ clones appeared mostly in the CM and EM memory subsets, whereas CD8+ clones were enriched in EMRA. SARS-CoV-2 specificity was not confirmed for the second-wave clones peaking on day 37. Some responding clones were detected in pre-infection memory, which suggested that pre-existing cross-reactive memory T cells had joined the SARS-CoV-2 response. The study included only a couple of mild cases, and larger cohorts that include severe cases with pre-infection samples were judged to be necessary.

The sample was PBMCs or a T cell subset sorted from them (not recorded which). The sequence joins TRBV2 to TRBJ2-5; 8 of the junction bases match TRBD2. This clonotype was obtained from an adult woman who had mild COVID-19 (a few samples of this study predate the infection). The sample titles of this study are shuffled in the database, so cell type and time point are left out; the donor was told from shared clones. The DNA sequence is TGTGCCAGCAGTGAAGACCTAGCGGGAGAGACCCAGTACTTC. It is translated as CASSEDLAGETQYF.